Listed below are T cell receptor beta chains from one sample, sequenced in a study of blood T cell repertoires in COVID-19. Profiling relied on immunoSEQ multiplex PCR, and the TCRdb table lists in-frame clones only, not all of them. The table records about 210,000 clones, roughly four fifths of them present only once. The sample comprised peripheral blood. These receptors were collected from a woman in her thirties or forties with acute or convalescent COVID-19. Each CDR3 is given with its conserved first and last residue. The order of the fields is D gene, J gene, V gene, CDR3 length, clone size, CDR3 DNA, CDR3 protein. D genes are given only for firm matches. Only part of the rows carry a size: once, few, many, or a class if the clone is expanded.

d_gene: TRBD1
j_gene: TRBJ2-7
v_gene: TRBV19
len: 15
abundance: once
CDR3nt: TGTGCCAGTAGTCCGGGGACAGAGCACATATACGAGCAGTACTTC
CDR3aa: CASSPGTEHIYEQYF

d_gene: -
j_gene: TRBJ2-1
v_gene: TRBV2
len: 17
abundance: -
CDR3nt: TGTGCCAGCAGTCGTTTCCGTGAGACTTCGGGCTACAATGAGCAGTTCTTC
CDR3aa: CASSRFRETSGYNEQFF

d_gene: TRBD1
j_gene: TRBJ1-5
v_gene: TRBV2
len: 15
abundance: -
CDR3nt: TGTGCCCGCGGGGGGGACAGCGGGGGTACTCAGCCCCAGCATTTT
CDR3aa: CARGGDSGGTQPQHF

d_gene: -
j_gene: TRBJ2-7
v_gene: TRBV10-2
len: 16
abundance: -
CDR3nt: TGCGCCAGCAGTGTGGAGACTCGGCTCAGCTCCTACGAGCAGTACTTC
CDR3aa: CASSVETRLSSYEQYF

d_gene: TRBD1
j_gene: TRBJ1-4
v_gene: TRBV29-1
len: 12
abundance: few
CDR3nt: TGCAGCGTTGGGACAGGGACGGAAAAACTGTTTTTT
CDR3aa: CSVGTGTEKLFF

d_gene: -
j_gene: TRBJ2-3
v_gene: TRBV4-2
len: 16
abundance: -
CDR3nt: TGTGCCAGCAGCCAAGGGTCCCGGTTTAGCACAGATACGCAGTATTTT
CDR3aa: CASSQGSRFSTDTQYF

d_gene: TRBD2
j_gene: TRBJ2-7
v_gene: TRBV27
len: 13
abundance: -
CDR3nt: TGTGCCAGCCGTTATGGGGGGGGGAGCGAGCAGTACTTC
CDR3aa: CASRYGGGSEQYF

d_gene: -
j_gene: TRBJ1-6
v_gene: TRBV14
len: 15
abundance: -
CDR3nt: TGTGCCAGCAGCCAAGATGGCAGGGATAATTCACCCCTCCACTTT
CDR3aa: CASSQDGRDNSPLHF

d_gene: -
j_gene: TRBJ2-1
v_gene: TRBV29-1
len: 11
abundance: -
CDR3nt: TGCAGCGTTGAAGATCTAAATGAGCAGTTCTTC
CDR3aa: CSVEDLNEQFF

d_gene: TRBD1
j_gene: TRBJ1-5
v_gene: TRBV10-3
len: 14
abundance: -
CDR3nt: TGTGCCATCAGTGTCGGACAGGGGGGTCAGCCCCAGCATTTT
CDR3aa: CAISVGQGGQPQHF

d_gene: TRBD1
j_gene: TRBJ1-6
v_gene: TRBV6-4
len: 15
abundance: -
CDR3nt: TGTGCCAGCAGCAGAAACCGGGACAGTAATTCACCCCTCCACTTT
CDR3aa: CASSRNRDSNSPLHF

d_gene: -
j_gene: TRBJ2-3
v_gene: TRBV25-1
len: 15
abundance: -
CDR3nt: TGTGCCAGCAGTTCCCGCCCAACGGGCACAGATACGCAGTATTTT
CDR3aa: CASSSRPTGTDTQYF

d_gene: -
j_gene: TRBJ2-7
v_gene: TRBV18
len: 14
abundance: once
CDR3nt: TGTGCCAGCTCTGGCGGGACGTTGTCCTACGAGCAGTACTTC
CDR3aa: CASSGGTLSYEQYF